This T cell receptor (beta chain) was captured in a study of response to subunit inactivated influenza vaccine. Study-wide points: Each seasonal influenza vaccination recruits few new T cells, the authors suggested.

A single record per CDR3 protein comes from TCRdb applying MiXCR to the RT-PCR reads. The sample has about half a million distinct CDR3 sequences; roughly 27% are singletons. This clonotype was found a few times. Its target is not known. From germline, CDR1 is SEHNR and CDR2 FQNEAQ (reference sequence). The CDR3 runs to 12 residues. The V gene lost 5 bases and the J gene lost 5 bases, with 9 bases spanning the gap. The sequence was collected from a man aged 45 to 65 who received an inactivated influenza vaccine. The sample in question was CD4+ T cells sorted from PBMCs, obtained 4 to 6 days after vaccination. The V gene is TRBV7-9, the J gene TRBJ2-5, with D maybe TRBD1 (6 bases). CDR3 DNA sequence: TGTGCCAGCAGCGCAGGGGACGAGACCCAGTACTTC. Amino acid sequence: CASSAGDETQYF.